This T cell receptor (beta chain) comes out of a study of OX40 agonist ivuxolimab in advanced cancers. Study background: The study treated patients with ivuxolimab, an agonistic anti-OX40 (CD134) antibody. Patients with hepatocellular carcinoma, melanoma, renal cell or head and neck cancer made up the dose-escalation patients.

Only in-frame clones appear in the TCRdb table, and some are missing; sequencing was by immunoSEQ multiplex PCR. Among 65,000 to 90,000 clones, 75% to 90% were seen once, and the ten largest hold roughly 2.5%. V dropped 1 base and J dropped 3 bases, with 9 bases sitting between them. CDR3 size: 15 residues. Looked up from germline, CDR1 is MDHEN and CDR2 is SYDVKM. The genes are TRBV28 and TRBJ1-4; D is undetermined. The input for sequencing was CD4+ or CD8+ T cells sorted from blood, taken in a trial of the OX40 agonist ivuxolimab. The clonotype originates from an adult with an advanced solid tumor such as melanoma, head and neck, liver or kidney cancer. CDR3 residues: CASSLYRVANEKLFF. The CDR3 bases are TGTGCCAGCAGTTTATATCGAGTTGCTAATGAAAAACTGTTTTTT.